This passage covers 30 T cell receptor beta chains from one sample sequenced in a study of blood T cell repertoires in COVID-19. Produced via immunoSEQ multiplex PCR; TCRdb's table is partial and in-frame only. The table lists around 160,000 clones, more than 75% of them singletons. The sample consisted of peripheral blood. These receptors were taken from a man older than 75 with acute or convalescent COVID-19.

The rearrangement uses TRBV7-7 and TRBJ2-7; 8 positions match TRBD2. This CDR3 has 13 residues. Germline CDR1 is SSHAT and CDR2 is FNYEAQ (reference sequence). Trimming cost V 5 bases and J 6 bases; bases outside gene matches: 6. The CDR3 sequence is CASSPSGGGEQYF. In nucleotides, the CDR3 is TGTGCCAGCAGCCCCTCGGGAGGGGGCGAGCAGTACTTC.

The rearrangement uses TRBV24-1 and TRBJ2-3; 10 bases agree with TRBD2. The V and J ends lost 8 bases and 5 bases, in that order; junction bases with no gene match: 6. The germline V gene encodes CDR1 KGHDR and CDR2 SFDVKD. The CDR3 spans 14 residues. Here the CDR3 DNA reads TGTGCCACCACCAGCGGGGGGGCCGGAGATACGCAGTATTTT. Protein product: CATTSGGAGDTQYF.

The chain recombines TRBV5-1 with TRBJ1-2; perhaps TRBD1 as D (5 bases). The CDR3 spans 14 residues. CDR1 SGHRS and CDR2 YFSETQ come from the germline V gene. The V gene lost 0 bases and the J gene lost 3 bases, with 9 bases spanning the gap. CDR3 amino acids: CASSLVQGDYGYTF. The DNA of the CDR3 is TGCGCCAGCAGCTTGGTGCAGGGCGACTATGGCTACACCTTC.

The rearrangement joins TRBV2 to TRBJ1-1, with a weak D call TRBD1 (5 bases). This CDR3 region has 13 residues. Germline lookup yields CDR1 SNHLY and CDR2 FYNNEI. V lost 6 bases to trimming and J lost 4 bases, with 12 bases between them. The CDR3 reads CASRGGLVTEAFF. CDR3 bases: TGTGCCAGCAGGGGGGGATTGGTCACTGAAGCTTTCTTT.

The chain couples TRBV27 to TRBJ2-7, with 10 positions matching TRBD2. This CDR3 region has 23 residues. CDR1 and CDR2 (germline): MNHEY, SMNVEV (reference sequence). Losses at the gene ends were 3 bases for V and 0 bases for J; bases not matched to a gene: 26. Written as DNA, the CDR3 is TGTGCCAGCAGTTTCCGAGCCCCGAAGCAAACCCTAGGACTAGCGGCCAGCTCCTACGAGCAGTACTTC. It encodes CASSFRAPKQTLGLAASSYEQYF.

V gene TRBV5-1 combines with J gene TRBJ1-6, with 10 bases matching TRBD1. After removal of 0 bases from V and 9 bases from J, the junction contained 12 bases not matched to a gene. Germline V gene sequence: CDR1 SGHRS, CDR2 YFSETQ. The CDR3 consists of 18 residues. The CDR3 loop is CASSLGDRGRLESSPLHF. Here the CDR3 DNA reads TGCGCCAGCAGCTTGGGAGACAGGGGGCGCCTAGAGAGTTCACCCCTCCACTTT.

The V gene is TRBV27, the J gene TRBJ2-1, with 9 nucleotides matching TRBD1. Germline V gives CDR1 MNHEY, CDR2 SMNVEV (reference sequence). The CDR3 length is 16 residues. Unmatched junction bases numbered 6, after V lost 0 bases and J lost 6 bases. CDR3 protein: CASSLSGTGIRNEQFF. CDR3 nucleotides: TGTGCCAGCAGTTTATCCGGGACAGGGATACGCAATGAGCAGTTCTTC.

This clone occurred once. This rearrangement joins TRBV3-1 (or the pseudogene TRBV3-2) to TRBJ2-5, with TRBD2 matching over 9 bases. CDR3 length: 16 amino acids. The germline V gene has CDR1 LGHDT and CDR2 YNNKEL (reference sequence). V was clipped by 1 base and J by 4 bases; unmatched bases: 7. CDR3 in DNA: TGTGCCAGCAGCCAAGCGGGTAGCGGGAGTTCAGAGACCCAGTACTTC. Residues: CASSQAGSGSSETQYF.

The genes are TRBV30 and TRBJ2-7; 12 bases fit TRBD2. This CDR3 comprises 15 residues. J gave up 6 bases and V 0 bases, and 6 bases lay outside the gene matches. Germline CDR1 and CDR2: GTSNPN and SVGIG (reference sequence). The chain's CDR3 is CAWSVRTSGVGEQYF. CDR3 DNA: TGTGCCTGGAGTGTACGGACTAGCGGGGTCGGCGAGCAGTACTTC.

The chain joins TRBV5-1 to TRBJ2-1, with TRBD1 matching over 8 bases. V lost 4 bases and J lost 9; bases outside the gene matches: 9. Germline lookup yields CDR1 SGHRS and CDR2 YFSETQ. This CDR3 is built from 14 residues. In DNA form, the CDR3 reads TGCGCCAGCAGCGGGGGACAGGCGACCGGTGAGCAGTTCTTC. The encoded protein is CASSGGQATGEQFF.

The chain employs TRBV6-5 and TRBJ2-3, with a weak D call TRBD2 (6 bases). Deletions cut 6 bases from V and 2 bases from J, with 12 bases between. The CDR3 is made up of 14 amino acids. In germline, CDR1 is MNHEY, CDR2 SVGAGI. The CDR3 coding sequence is TGTGCCAGCAGACGCCTAGCGAACACAGATACGCAGTATTTT. Translation: CASRRLANTDTQYF.

The chain carries TRBV19 and TRBJ2-2; 10 positions agree with TRBD1. V shed 3 bases and J 9 bases; nucleotides not matched to a gene: 7. CDR3 length: 15 amino acids. Germline V gene sequence: CDR1 LNHDA, CDR2 SQIVND (reference sequence). The CDR3, as DNA: TGTGCCAGTAGTATCGGGGGACAGGGGATACGGGAGCTGTTTTTT. Protein: CASSIGGQGIRELFF.

A note on this clone: One end of the junction is discordant with germline, which a read error may explain. The chain uses TRBV28 and TRBJ1-1; TRBD1 aligns across 7 bases. CDR1 and CDR2 (germline): MDHEN, SYDVKM. The CDR3 loop spans 13 amino acids. CDR3 region: CASSIRGNSEAFF. For the CDR3, the DNA is TGTGCCAGCAGTATCAGGGGGAACTCTGAAGCTTTCTTT.

The rearrangement joins TRBV7-2 to TRBJ1-5, with D tentatively TRBD1 (5 bases). This CDR3 has 16 residues. Per the germline V gene, CDR1 is SGHTA and CDR2 is FQGNSA. V lost 0 bases, J lost 6 bases, and 15 bases lay in between. As DNA, the CDR3 is TGTGCCAGCAGCTTAGCCTGGCAGGGTGGTGCTCAGCCCCAGCATTTT. Translation gives CASSLAWQGGAQPQHF.

This clone has only one observation. CDR3 nucleotides: TGTGCCAGCAGGCTCCTTTGGGGACAGGGCTCTGGCTACACCTTC. Translating gives CASRLLWGQGSGYTF. V usage is TRBV28 and J usage is TRBJ1-2, with 9 bases fitting TRBD1. This CDR3 spans 15 amino acids. Germline lookup yields CDR1 MDHEN and CDR2 SYDVKM. Trimming removed 6 bases from V and 7 bases from J; junction bases left unmatched: 12.

The table lists this clone with a count of one. The rearrangement joins TRBV28 to TRBJ1-2, with D perhaps TRBD1 (5 bases). Germline assignment: CDR1 MDHEN and CDR2 SYDVKM. The V end was cut by 3 bases, the J end by 4 bases, with 15 bases between. The CDR3 runs 15 residues. CDR3 nucleotide sequence: TGTGCCAGCAGTTTTTCTACAGGAAGGACCTATGGCTACACCTTC. Translation gives CASSFSTGRTYGYTF.

This clone was seen a handful of times. V usage is TRBV6-1 and J usage is TRBJ1-5; D call uncertain. V lost 2 bases, J lost 0 bases, and 11 bases lay in between. CDR1 and CDR2 (germline): MNHNS, SASEGT. The CDR3 length is 16 residues. Here the CDR3 DNA reads TGTGCCAGCAGTGAACTACAGAATTATAGCAATCAGCCCCAGCATTTT. Residues: CASSELQNYSNQPQHF.

This chain links TRBV28 with TRBJ2-3, with D perhaps matching TRBD1 (5 bases). The CDR3 sequence is 15 residues long. The germline CDR1 and CDR2 sequences are MDHEN and SYDVKM. V was pared by 4 bases and J by 6 bases, with 17 bases between. CDR3 loop: CASSSPIQNRDTQYF. The CDR3 nucleotides are TGTGCCAGCAGTTCCCCAATACAAAACAGGGATACGCAGTATTTT. Drawing the rest from reference TRBV28 and TRBJ2-3, the complete variable domain is DVKVTQSSRYLVKRTGEKVFLECVQDMDHENMFWYRQDPGLGLRLIYFSYDVKMKEKGDIPEGYSVSREKKERFSLILESASTNQTSMYLCASSSPIQNRDTQYFGPGTRLTVL.

The chain combines TRBV9 with TRBJ1-1; D is ambiguous. The CDR3 is 15 amino acids. Germline V gene data show CDR1 as SGDLS and CDR2 as YYNGEE. The V and J ends lost 0 bases and 5 bases respectively, with 14 bases between them. CDR3 coding DNA: TGTGCCAGCAGCGTAGAGGAGCGCCCCGGGACTGAAGCTTTCTTT. Encoded protein: CASSVEERPGTEAFF.

This chain connects TRBV11-2 to TRBJ1-2; 8 nucleotides line up with TRBD1. Germline trimming cut 7 bases from V and 4 bases from J; bases unmatched to any gene: 8. CDR3 length equals 14 residues. Germline V gene sequence: CDR1 SGHAT, CDR2 FQNNGV. The CDR3 reads CASTRDRQGYGYTF. CDR3 in DNA: TGTGCCAGCACCAGGGACAGGCAGGGCTATGGCTACACCTTC.

The J gene is TRBJ1-4, the V gene TRBV5-1; D is undetermined. Trimming took off 1 base at V and 1 base at J, with 5 bases between the two ends. Germline V gene sequence: CDR1 SGHRS, CDR2 YFSETQ. The CDR3 extends over 14 amino acids. The CDR3 spells CASSLTGTNEKLFF. In DNA form, the CDR3 reads TGCGCCAGCAGCTTGACGGGAACTAATGAAAAACTGTTTTTT.

The V and J genes are TRBV23-1 and TRBJ2-7; D not resolved. TRBV23-1 belongs to the ORF category, with a function that is uncertain. The CDR3 is 13 amino acids. Trimming removed 3 bases from V and 6 bases from J, with 12 bases in between. The CDR3 loop reads CASSQSKHSEQYF. For the CDR3, the DNA is TGCGCCAGCAGTCAGAGCAAGCATTCCGAGCAGTACTTC.

CDR3 loop: CASSEASKGQSYGYTF. The CDR3 nucleotides read TGTGCCAGCAGTGAAGCGTCGAAAGGACAGAGCTATGGCTACACCTTC. V is TRBV6-1 and J is TRBJ1-2, with D tentatively TRBD1 (6 bases). Trimming removed 0 bases at V and 4 bases at J, with 15 bases between. The germline V gene has CDR1 MNHNS and CDR2 SASEGT. The CDR3 consists of 16 residues.

This clone was seen only once. Other DNA sequences from this sample encode an identical CDR3 as well. The chain employs TRBV7-9 and TRBJ2-7, with 11 bases fitting TRBD2. The CDR3 extends over 15 amino acids. The germline V gene encodes CDR1 SEHNR and CDR2 FQNEAQ (reference sequence). J was trimmed by 3 bases and V by 0 bases; bases with no gene match: 1. Here the CDR3 reads CASSLAGTSGYEQYF. Here the CDR3 DNA reads TGTGCCAGCAGCTTAGCCGGGACTAGCGGCTACGAGCAGTACTTC.

The chain uses TRBV5-5 and TRBJ1-1; 10 bases match TRBD1. This CDR3 contains 17 residues. Germline V gene lookup returns CDR1 SGHKS and CDR2 YYEKEE (reference sequence). J was trimmed by 0 bases and V by 4 bases; bases with no gene match: 9. CDR3 in DNA: TGTGCCAGCAGCGCCCGACAGGGGGCGAAGGTGAACACTGAAGCTTTCTTT. This sequence encodes CASSARQGAKVNTEAFF.

V is TRBV3-1 (or the pseudogene TRBV3-2) and J is TRBJ2-1, with 9 bases fitting TRBD2. Germline V gene sequence: CDR1 LGHDT, CDR2 YNNKEL (reference sequence). The CDR3 has 15 residues. J was trimmed by 14 bases and V by 1 base; bases with no gene match: 12. The CDR3 DNA reads as TGTGCCAGCAGCCAAGCGGTGGCGGGGGGGCCTTCGGAGTTCTTC. Its protein product is CASSQAVAGGPSEFF.

J is TRBJ1-2 and V is TRBV7-3; TRBD1 is a possible D gene (5 bases). The germline CDR1 and CDR2 sequences are SGHTA and FQGTGA. The CDR3 spans 12 residues. Trimming left V 1 base short and J 5 bases short, with 5 bases between. The CDR3 coding sequence is TGTGCCAGCAGCTTAAAGGGGTATGGCTACACCTTC. It encodes CASSLKGYGYTF.

The chain joins TRBV5-1 to TRBJ1-6; 9 positions agree with TRBD1. The V gene end was trimmed by 4 bases and the J gene end by 7 bases; junction bases not matched to a gene: 3. The germline V gene has CDR1 SGHRS and CDR2 YFSETQ. The CDR3 is 14 residues long. Written as DNA, the CDR3 is TGCGCCAGCAGCGGTGGACAGGGGAATTCACCCCTCCACTTT. It yields the protein CASSGGQGNSPLHF. The whole variable domain, filled in from reference TRBV5-1 and TRBJ1-6, reads KAGVTQTPRYLIKTRGQQVTLSCSPISGHRSVSWYQQTPGQGLQFLFEYFSETQRNKGNFPGRFSGRQFSNSRSEMNVSTLELGDSALYLCASSGGQGNSPLHFGNGTRLTVT.

The chain has TRBV28 and TRBJ2-1, with TRBD1 matching over 8 bases. The CDR3 loop spans 14 amino acids. V was clipped by 5 bases and J by 6 bases; unmatched bases: 6. Germline V CDR1 and CDR2: MDHEN, SYDVKM. This CDR3 reads CASSRDRLVNEQFF. The DNA of the CDR3 is TGTGCCAGCAGTCGGGACAGGTTGGTCAATGAGCAGTTCTTC.

This clone has more than one count but fewer than ten. The rearrangement joins TRBV10-3 to TRBJ1-6; the D gene is possibly TRBD1 (5 bases). V was cut by 7 bases and J by 5 bases, with 12 bases left in between. CDR1 ENHRY and CDR2 SYGVKD come from the germline V gene. This CDR3 has 14 residues. The CDR3 reads CAITLRQHNSPLHF. CDR3 coding DNA: TGTGCCATCACCCTGAGACAGCATAATTCACCCCTCCACTTT.